This TCR beta chain was profiled in a study of T cell changes during pregnancy in multiple sclerosis. Repertoires were generated with immunoSEQ multiplex PCR, while TCRdb's copy carries only in-frame clones and drops some. The data show roughly 45,000 clones, with approximately 95% seen just once and approximately 6% held by the top ten. With V trimmed by 9 bases and J by 3 bases, 10 bases remained unmatched. The V gene's germline CDR1 is MNHEY and CDR2 SVGAGI. The CDR3 has 15 residues. The receptor was derived from a female donor with multiple sclerosis, enrolled in a pregnancy study. The V call is TRBV6-5, the J call TRBJ2-7, with 11 bases identical to TRBD1. Here the sequenced sample was CD8+ T cells from peripheral blood mononuclear cells, taken in the first trimester of pregnancy. The CDR3 DNA reads as TGTGCCAGTTCCGCTCCGGGACAGGGGGTCTACGAGCAGTACTTC. It translates to CASSAPGQGVYEQYF.